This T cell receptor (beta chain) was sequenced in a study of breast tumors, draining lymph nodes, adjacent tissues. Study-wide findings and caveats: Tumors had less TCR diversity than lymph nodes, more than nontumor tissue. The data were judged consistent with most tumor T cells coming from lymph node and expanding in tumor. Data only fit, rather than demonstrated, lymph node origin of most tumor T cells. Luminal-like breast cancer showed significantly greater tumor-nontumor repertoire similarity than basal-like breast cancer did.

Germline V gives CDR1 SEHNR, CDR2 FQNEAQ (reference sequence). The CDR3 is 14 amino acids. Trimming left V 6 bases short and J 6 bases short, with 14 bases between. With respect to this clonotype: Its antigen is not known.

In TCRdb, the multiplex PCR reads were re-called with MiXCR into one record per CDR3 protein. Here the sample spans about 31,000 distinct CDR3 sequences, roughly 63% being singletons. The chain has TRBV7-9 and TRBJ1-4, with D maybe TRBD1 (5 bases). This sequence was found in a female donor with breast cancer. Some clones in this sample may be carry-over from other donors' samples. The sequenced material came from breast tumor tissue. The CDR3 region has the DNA TGTGCCAGCAGTCAGACCGGGACGGATGAAAAACTGTTTTTT. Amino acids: CASSQTGTDEKLFF.